The TCR beta chain described here comes from a study of T cell changes during pregnancy in multiple sclerosis. Clones were read by immunoSEQ multiplex PCR, and TCRdb kept only the in-frame ones, dropping some. The table has roughly 71,000 clones, about 94% seen once; the top ten hold 1.5% to 2%. This CDR3 contains 15 residues. Germline V gene data show CDR1 as MNHNS and CDR2 as SASEGT. V shed 6 bases, J shed 2 bases, and the junction held 9 bases outside the gene matches. The sequence was obtained from a female donor in good health, enrolled as a control in a pregnancy study. Source: peripheral blood, taken in the first trimester of pregnancy. The rearrangement joins TRBV6-1 to TRBJ2-5, with TRBD2 identical over 7 bases. The DNA for the CDR3 is TGTGCCAGCAGCCGGGGCGGGAGTGGTCAAGAGACCCAGTACTTC. Translating it yields CASSRGGSGQETQYF.